This entry concerns a single TCR beta chain. This specimen belongs to a study of blood T cell repertoires in COVID-19. The overall study: PBMCs, B-cell-depleted T cells, or T cells provided the cDNA or gDNA that made up the material.

In the authors' workflow: Estimates of nucleated cell counts were drawn from the amplification of reference gene primers. Generated by immunoSEQ multiplex PCR, the TCRdb table keeps only in-frame clones and is missing some. The D gene and trimming were derived from the DNA, and the V and J assignments and clone size from that table. This repertoire shows 200,000 to 250,000 clones, approximately 90% found once; its top ten account for around 2%. Adults between roughly 18 and 95 years of age took part from 20 to 25 US areas. Clinical history as reported by participants underpinned cohort assignment. This CDR3 is built from 13 residues. With 1 base removed from V and 7 bases from J, the gap between germline ends came to 8 bases.

The source is a young woman who had recovered from COVID-19. The chain is built from TRBV12-3 or TRBV12-4 and TRBJ2-1, with D hard to call. The sequencing input was PBMCs or T cells enriched from blood (not recorded which). CDR3 nucleotides: TGTGCCAGCAGTTTAGGGTCCCGGAATGAGCAGTTCTTC. This gives the protein CASSLGSRNEQFF.